This T cell receptor beta chain was documented in a study of radiotherapy plus CTLA-4 blockade in lung cancer. Study overall: Among enrolled patients, 15% to 20% responded and around 30% achieved disease control.

Data came from immunoSEQ multiplex PCR; TCRdb stores just in-frame clones and leaves some out. This table has roughly 80,000 clones, nearly 75% appearing once. With regard to this clone: Its antigen is still unknown.

With 0 bases clipped from V and 4 bases from J, the junction kept 5 bases outside the gene matches. Looked up from germline, CDR1 is MNHEY and CDR2 is SMNVEV (reference sequence). The CDR3 loop spans 17 amino acids. Findings of the study overall: Strongest reported response predictors: early blood clone changes and post-radiation interferon-beta. Once radiotherapy plus ipilimumab had been given, TCR clones derived from tumor expanded in blood.

The TCR was taken from a human donor with non-small cell lung cancer whose response to radiotherapy plus ipilimumab could not be evaluated. The sequencing here drew on peripheral blood, taken from a patient treated with radiotherapy plus ipilimumab. This chain connects TRBV27 to TRBJ2-5; 13 bases align to TRBD2. The CDR3 bases are TGTGCCAGCAGTTTATCGCTGACTAGCGGGAGGAGAGAGACCCAGTACTTC. Amino acids: CASSLSLTSGRRETQYF.